A single sample is the source of the 8 T cell receptor beta chains below, sequenced in a study of Ad26.COV2.S vaccination and SARS-CoV-2 variants. As for treatment: around 19 received Ad26.COV2.S at low or high dose, single or two shots; 5 received placebo; per-sample allocation not given. Material that was analyzed had been drawn on day 63 after the first vaccine or placebo injection. Clones were read by immunoSEQ multiplex PCR, and TCRdb kept only the in-frame ones, dropping some. This sample has 300,000 to 400,000 clones, with 65% to 90% found just once. Here the sequenced sample was peripheral blood, taken in a trial of Ad26.COV2.S vaccine versus placebo. The receptors were sampled from a person aged 18-60 years who received the Ad26.COV2.S COVID-19 vaccine or a placebo.

V is TRBV6-5 and J is TRBJ1-4, with a weak D call TRBD1 (5 bases). V lost 8 bases, J lost 3 bases, and 13 bases lay in between. Germline values: CDR1 MNHEY, CDR2 SVGAGI. The CDR3 runs to 14 residues. CDR3 protein: CASSAGGANEKLFF. In DNA, the CDR3 is TGTGCCAGCTCGGCCGGAGGGGCTAATGAAAAACTGTTTTTT.

The chain couples TRBV5-1 to TRBJ1-2, with a possible D match to TRBD1 (6 bases). The V and J ends lost 4 bases and 7 bases respectively, with 20 bases between them. The CDR3 has 15 residues. The germline gives CDR1 SGHRS, CDR2 YFSETQ. The CDR3 DNA sequence: TGCGCCAGCAGCCCCGAGGGGGGGCGAGGTTTTGGCTACACCTTC. Residues: CASSPEGGRGFGYTF.

The genes are TRBV21-1 and TRBJ2-3; the table's TRBD2 call for D was not verified on the DNA. TRBV21-1 is tagged as a pseudogene. The CDR3 totals 15 residues. Here the CDR3 reads CASSRSGGAKDTQYF. In DNA, the CDR3 is TGTGCCAGCAGCAGGAGCGGGGGGGCCAAAGATACGCAGTATTTT.

The chain carries TRBV10-3 and TRBJ2-7, with TRBD1 as a possible D gene (6 bases). V lost 4 bases to trimming and J lost 4 bases, with 14 bases between them. This CDR3 is built from 14 residues. Per the germline V gene, CDR1 is ENHRY and CDR2 is SYGVKD. The CDR3 coding sequence is TGTGCCATCAGTGGTAGGGACACGGAGTACGAGCAGTACTTC. This gives the protein CAISGRDTEYEQYF.

This rearrangement joins TRBV7-2 to TRBJ1-4; D uncertain. Trimming stripped 0 bases from V and 0 bases from J, with 23 bases between. This CDR3 spans 21 amino acids. The germline CDR1 and CDR2 sequences are SGHTA and FQGNSA. DNA for the CDR3: TGTGCCAGCAGCTTAGCATTGGGCCTTAGCCTTCCCATCTCAACTAATGAAAAACTGTTTTTT. Residues: CASSLALGLSLPISTNEKLFF.

This CDR3 is CASSSVAGRTDTQYF. The CDR3 DNA sequence: TGTGCCAGCAGCTCCGTAGCGGGGCGCACAGATACGCAGTATTTT. V and J are TRBV7-2 and TRBJ2-3; 8 positions agree with TRBD2. Germline CDR1 and CDR2: SGHTA and FQGNSA. This CDR3 spans 15 amino acids. V dropped 4 bases and J dropped 1; count of bases not matched to a gene: 4. The variable domain in full, with the rest retrieved from reference TRBV7-2 and TRBJ2-3, is GAGVSQSPSNKVTEKGKDVELRCDPISGHTALYWYRQSLGQGLEFLIYFQGNSAPDKSGLPSDRFSAERTGGSVSTLTIQRTQQEDSAVYLCASSSVAGRTDTQYFGPGTRLTVL.

This chain joins TRBV5-1 and TRBJ2-1; 9 positions agree with TRBD2. This CDR3 spans 14 amino acids. Germline loops: CDR1 SGHRS, CDR2 YFSETQ. The junction had 4 bases not matched to a gene; V was cut back by 2 bases and J by 7 bases. The CDR3: CASSFAGGPNEQFF. The DNA of the CDR3 is TGCGCCAGCAGCTTCGCGGGAGGGCCGAATGAGCAGTTCTTC.

The chain has TRBV28 and TRBJ2-3; D gene ambiguous. The CDR3 runs 15 residues. Per germline, CDR1 MDHEN and CDR2 SYDVKM. V was cut by 7 bases and J by 0 bases, with 14 bases left in between. CDR3 amino acids: CASTPTASSTDTQYF. CDR3 bases: TGTGCCAGCACCCCGACGGCATCTAGCACAGATACGCAGTATTTT.